One sample yielded the 10 T cell receptor beta chains listed below, sequenced in a study of cytomegalovirus exposure and HLA in healthy donors. Amplification used 60 Vbeta primers and 13 Jbeta primers. Assay used: immunoSEQ multiplex PCR; TCRdb lists only in-frame clones, some missing. The sample lists about 150,000 clones, approximately 71% occurring once. The sequenced sample consisted of PBMCs. Receptors originate from a man younger than 40 in good health and CMV-seropositive.

This clone was counted between two and nine times. The chain joins TRBV21-1 to TRBJ1-2; TRBD1 is the table's D call, not checked against the DNA. TRBV21-1 is a known pseudogene. The CDR3 has 13 amino acids. In nucleotides, the CDR3 is TGTGCCAGCAGCGAGACAGGGGTTGGCGGCTACACCTTC. It specifies CASSETGVGGYTF.

The chain is built from TRBV30 and TRBJ2-7, with D possibly matching TRBD2 (6 bases). Trimming left V 4 bases short and J 3 bases short, with 19 bases between. The CDR3 runs to 15 residues. The germline CDR1 and CDR2 sequences are GTSNPN and SVGIG (reference sequence). The CDR3 DNA follows: TGTGCCTGGACTCCCTCCGTAGCGGACCTCTACGAGCAGTACTTC. This codes for CAWTPSVADLYEQYF.

The V gene is TRBV2, the J gene TRBJ2-1, with D perhaps TRBD1 (5 bases). Germline V gene sequence: CDR1 SNHLY, CDR2 FYNNEI. This CDR3 is 16 amino acids long. V lost 3 bases and J 7 bases, leaving 19 bases between the germline ends. CDR3 loop: CASSELGGAGVNEQFF. The CDR3 nucleotides are TGTGCCAGCAGTGAGCTAGGTGGGGCTGGCGTAAATGAGCAGTTCTTC. Together with reference TRBV2 and TRBJ2-1, the CDR3 gives the full variable domain: EPEVTQTPSHQVTQMGQEVILRCVPISNHLYFYWYRQILGQKVEFLVSFYNNEISEKSEIFDDQFSVERPDGSNFTLKIRSTKLEDSAMYFCASSELGGAGVNEQFFGPGTRLTVL.

This clone occurred once. The chain employs TRBV18 and TRBJ1-1; no firm D call. The CDR3 has 13 amino acids. The germline gives CDR1 KGHSH, CDR2 LQKENI. Trimming left V 2 bases short and J 3 bases short, with 7 bases between. The CDR3 sequence: CASSPFRDTEAFF. For the CDR3, the DNA is TGTGCCAGCTCACCATTTCGGGACACTGAAGCTTTCTTT.

This clone was picked up one time. The genes are TRBV18 and TRBJ1-5, with D uncertain. Per the germline V gene, CDR1 is KGHSH and CDR2 is LQKENI. This CDR3 spans 15 amino acids. V lost 0 bases, J lost 2 bases, and 8 bases lay in between. The CDR3 DNA is TGTGCCAGCTCACCACCTGAACTGGGCAATCAGCCCCAGCATTTT. Encoded protein: CASSPPELGNQPQHF.

The chain combines TRBV21-1 with TRBJ1-5; no check of the table's D call, TRBD1, against the DNA was made. TRBV21-1 is shown as a pseudogene. There are 16 residues in the CDR3. The CDR3 DNA follows: TGTGCCAGCAGCAAAGGGAAGACAGGGGGCAATCAGCCCCAGCATTTT. Amino acids: CASSKGKTGGNQPQHF.

V gene TRBV27 combines with J gene TRBJ2-7, with 10 bases fitting TRBD2. V trimming: 5 bases; J trimming: 2 bases; junction bases outside the gene matches: 6. Germline CDR1 and CDR2: MNHEY and SMNVEV (reference sequence). The CDR3 is 15 amino acids. DNA for the CDR3: TGTGCCAGCAGTCTACCTAGCGGGAGCCCCTACGAGCAGTACTTC. It yields the protein CASSLPSGSPYEQYF.

The chain recombines TRBV6-4 with TRBJ2-1; tentative D call: TRBD2 (5 bases). The CDR3 length is 15 residues. Germline V lookup: CDR1 MRHNA, CDR2 SNTAGT. V lost 2 bases and J lost 7, with 15 bases in between. The CDR3 reads CASSDQSGPLNEQFF. The CDR3 region has the DNA TGTGCCAGCAGTGACCAGAGCGGTCCTCTAAATGAGCAGTTCTTC.

For the CDR3, the DNA is TGTGCCAGTAGTCCAATACAGGGGGCGGACCAAGAGACCCAGTACTTC. The encoded protein is CASSPIQGADQETQYF. The chain joins TRBV19 to TRBJ2-5; TRBD1 matches at 9 bases. In germline, CDR1 is LNHDA, CDR2 SQIVND (reference sequence). The length of the CDR3 is 16 residues. The junction had 7 bases not matched to a gene; V was cut back by 5 bases and J by 0 bases.

This chain links TRBV5-4 with TRBJ1-1, with D uncertain. This CDR3 is built from 14 residues. The germline V gene has CDR1 SGHNT and CDR2 YYREEE (reference sequence). V lost 0 bases and J 4 bases, leaving 10 bases between the germline ends. The chain's CDR3 is CASSLGQQRTEAFF. The CDR3 bases are TGTGCCAGCAGCTTGGGCCAACAACGCACTGAAGCTTTCTTT.